The 10 T cell receptor beta chains listed next were all sequenced from one sample in a study of CD4 T cells in relation to SARS-CoV-2 and coronaviruses. These receptors lack a known antigen. The unexposed donors gave CD4+ T cells in about 2010-2019, prior to COVID-19. The cells were cultured for under twelve days before CD4+ T cells were isolated. Sequenced by immunoSEQ multiplex PCR; TCRdb stores in-frame clones only, minus some. The sample records roughly 19,000 clones, approximately 76% being singletons. The sequenced sample was CD4+ T cells from PBMCs, cultured in vitro. These receptors originate from a human donor in good health.

The V and J genes are TRBV6-6 and TRBJ2-1; D gene unclear. The CDR3 spans 17 residues. The ends were cut back, 5 bases at V and 13 bases at J, with 30 bases in the middle. CDR1 is MNHNY, CDR2 SVGAGI, per germline (reference sequence). CDR3 bases: TGTGCCAGCAGTCCAGGACGACTGGACCTCTCTCATATGTCCCAGTTCTTC. This codes for CASSPGRLDLSHMSQFF.

This clone was found once. The V gene is TRBV6-5, the J gene TRBJ2-7, with a possible D match to TRBD1 (5 bases). Germline-derived CDR1 and CDR2 are MNHEY and SVGAGI. V lost 9 bases, J lost 4 bases, and 22 bases lay in between. The length of the CDR3 is 15 residues. The CDR3 DNA is TGTGCCAGGGGCAGGGTGACCCTTCATCAATACGAGCAGTACTTC. It yields the protein CARGRVTLHQYEQYF.

The chain has TRBV6-1 and TRBJ2-2; 8 bases agree with TRBD2. The CDR3 covers 16 residues. The V and J ends lost 2 bases and 7 bases, in that order; junction bases with no gene match: 9. Germline values: CDR1 MNHNS, CDR2 SASEGT. CDR3 DNA sequence: TGTGCCAGCAGTGAACTGGTCAGGGGACTAGGCGGGGAGCTGTTTTTT. This encodes CASSELVRGLGGELFF.

The rearrangement uses TRBV30 and TRBJ1-2; TRBD1 matches at 8 bases. The CDR3 consists of 14 residues. Germline trimming cut 3 bases from V and 12 bases from J; bases unmatched to any gene: 15. The V gene's germline CDR1 is GTSNPN and CDR2 SVGIG (reference sequence). CDR3 DNA: TGTGCCTGGAGATACGGACAGGGAGGCCCTGCCAACACCTTC. Translated, it gives CAWRYGQGGPANTF.

This chain uses TRBV3-1 (or the pseudogene TRBV3-2) with TRBJ1-1; D unresolved. The CDR3 loop spans 15 amino acids. The germline gives CDR1 LGHDT, CDR2 YNNKEL (reference sequence). Trimming pared 4 bases from V and 1 base from J, leaving 13 bases between. CDR3 sequence: CASSLFGEKNTEAFF. CDR3 nucleotide sequence: TGTGCCAGCAGCCTCTTTGGGGAAAAGAACACTGAAGCTTTCTTT.

The genes are TRBV6-2 or TRBV6-3 and TRBJ2-1; 7 bases map to TRBD2. This CDR3 has 17 amino acids. Germline lookup yields CDR1 MNHEY and CDR2 SVGEGT. The ends lost 4 bases at V and 6 bases at J; junction bases unmatched: 15. The CDR3 nucleotides read TGTGCCAGCAGTTTTCGGGACCAAGCGGGACGGGGCAATGAGCAGTTCTTC. Translating it yields CASSFRDQAGRGNEQFF.

The chain uses TRBV5-1 and TRBJ1-1; D remains unclear. Trimming took 0 bases from V and 1 from J, leaving 10 bases between them. Per the germline V gene, CDR1 is SGHRS and CDR2 is YFSETQ. There are 15 residues in the CDR3. The CDR3, as DNA: TGCGCCAGCAGCTTGGGGGTTACTCCGAACACTGAAGCTTTCTTT. It translates to CASSLGVTPNTEAFF.

The chain links TRBV5-4 to TRBJ2-5; D is uncertain. The CDR3 loop spans 13 amino acids. The germline CDR1 and CDR2 sequences are SGHNT and YYREEE (reference sequence). The V end was cut by 0 bases, the J end by 5 bases, with 8 bases between. Here the CDR3 reads CASSLERMETQYF. CDR3 coding DNA: TGTGCCAGCAGCTTGGAACGGATGGAGACCCAGTACTTC.

The rearrangement joins TRBV5-1 to TRBJ2-7; 9 nucleotides align to TRBD1. V dropped 4 bases and J dropped 4; count of bases not matched to a gene: 9. The CDR3 covers 15 residues. The germline V gene has CDR1 SGHRS and CDR2 YFSETQ. The CDR3: CASSVKQGALYEQYF. The DNA of the CDR3 is TGCGCCAGCAGCGTTAAACAGGGGGCTTTATACGAGCAGTACTTC.

The chain links TRBV7-9 to TRBJ2-2; D gene ambiguous. CDR3 size: 14 residues. Germline CDR1 SEHNR, CDR2 FQNEAQ (reference sequence). V lost 3 bases and J lost 5, with 10 bases in between. This CDR3 is CASSLRPLTGELFF. DNA for the CDR3: TGTGCCAGCAGCTTGAGGCCGCTTACCGGGGAGCTGTTTTTT.